These 21 T cell receptor beta chains were sequenced from one sample in a study of T cell responses to AZD1222 COVID-19 vaccine. Using immunoSEQ multiplex PCR, the repertoire was profiled, and TCRdb retains in-frame clones only, with some absent. The sample comprises 70,000 to 95,000 clones, 91% of which are singletons, and around 8% rests with the top ten. This material consisted of peripheral blood, taken 28 days after the second AZD1222 dose. These receptors originate from an adult who received the AZD1222 COVID-19 vaccine.

The chain employs TRBV28 and TRBJ2-5; D gene ambiguous. The CDR3 is made up of 10 amino acids. Germline V gene lookup returns CDR1 MDHEN and CDR2 SYDVKM. V was pared by 4 bases and J by 7 bases, with 4 bases between. The DNA for the CDR3 is TGTGCCAGCAGTTCGACGACCCAGTACTTC. This gives the protein CASSSTTQYF. The full variable domain, rest sourced from reference TRBV28 and TRBJ2-5, is DVKVTQSSRYLVKRTGEKVFLECVQDMDHENMFWYRQDPGLGLRLIYFSYDVKMKEKGDIPEGYSVSREKKERFSLILESASTNQTSMYLCASSSTTQYFGPGTRLLVL.

The chain couples TRBV19 to TRBJ2-7, with 12 nucleotides matching TRBD2. The CDR3 extends over 15 amino acids. Germline values: CDR1 LNHDA, CDR2 SQIVND (reference sequence). The V and J ends lost 6 bases and 3 bases, in that order; junction bases with no gene match: 6. The DNA of the CDR3 is TGTGCCAGTAGAGAGACTAGCGGGAGTATCTACGAGCAGTACTTC. Translating gives CASRETSGSIYEQYF.

The chain has TRBV7-2 and TRBJ2-1, with 7 bases identical to TRBD1. V shed 5 bases, J shed 2 bases, and the junction held 6 bases outside the gene matches. The CDR3 consists of 15 residues. Germline V gene sequence: CDR1 SGHTA, CDR2 FQGNSA. The CDR3 here is CASSLLGQPYNEQFF. CDR3 DNA sequence: TGTGCCAGCAGCCTATTGGGACAGCCCTACAATGAGCAGTTCTTC.

CDR3 sequence reads: CASSGTVHSNQPQHF. The CDR3 nucleotides are TGTGCCAGCTCCGGGACAGTACATAGCAATCAGCCCCAGCATTTT. This chain joins TRBV18 and TRBJ1-5; 7 bases line up with TRBD1. In germline, CDR1 is KGHSH, CDR2 LQKENI. This CDR3 comprises 15 residues. After removal of 6 bases from V and 0 bases from J, the junction contained 5 bases not matched to a gene.

This clone occurred a few times. The gene calls are TRBV30 and TRBJ1-5; weak D call: TRBD1 (5 bases). Germline lookup yields CDR1 GTSNPN and CDR2 SVGIG (reference sequence). The CDR3 runs 15 residues. V dropped 2 bases and J dropped 0 bases, with 11 bases sitting between them. This chain's CDR3 is CAWSSFGGSNQPQHF. The CDR3, as DNA: TGTGCCTGGAGTTCCTTCGGGGGTAGCAATCAGCCCCAGCATTTT.

The V call is TRBV5-1, the J call TRBJ2-2; 10 bases are shared with TRBD2. Germline CDR1 is SGHRS and CDR2 is YFSETQ. The V gene end was trimmed by 1 base and the J gene end by 2 bases; junction bases not matched to a gene: 8. CDR3 length: 18 residues. DNA of the CDR3: TGCGCCAGCAGCTTGCTTCCTAGCGGGAGCGTAAACACCGGGGAGCTGTTTTTT. Translated, it gives CASSLLPSGSVNTGELFF.

The CDR3 DNA reads TGTGCCAGCAGCGTAGCCTCTAGCCAGAGCACCAGCGAGCAGTTCTTC. Residues: CASSVASSQSTSEQFF. V usage is TRBV9 and J usage is TRBJ2-1; perhaps TRBD2 as D (5 bases). Per the germline V gene, CDR1 is SGDLS and CDR2 is YYNGEE. The CDR3 is made up of 16 amino acids. Trimming took off 0 bases at V and 10 bases at J, with 20 bases between the two ends. Looking up the rest from reference TRBV9 and TRBJ2-1 gives the full variable domain: DSGVTQTPKHLITATGQRVTLRCSPRSGDLSVYWYQQSLDQGLQFLIQYYNGEERAKGNILERFSAQQFPDLHSELNLSSLELGDSALYFCASSVASSQSTSEQFFGPGTRLTVL.

V usage is TRBV28 and J usage is TRBJ1-5; maybe TRBD1 (5 bases). The CDR3 extends over 15 amino acids. V was pared by 3 bases and J by 7 bases, with 16 bases between. The germline CDR1 and CDR2 sequences are MDHEN and SYDVKM. CDR3 DNA sequence: TGTGCCAGCAGTTTGGGGGGAAGGGACGGACAGCCCCAGCATTTT. This sequence encodes CASSLGGRDGQPQHF.

Remarks on this clone: This sample includes further DNA sequences coding for the same CDR3. The V and J genes are TRBV9 and TRBJ2-1, with 8 positions matching TRBD2. CDR3 length equals 15 residues. Germline CDR1 SGDLS, CDR2 YYNGEE. V trimming: 0 bases; J trimming: 3 bases; junction bases outside the gene matches: 2. The CDR3 spells CASSVGSGSYNEQFF. DNA for the CDR3: TGTGCCAGCAGCGTAGGGAGCGGGAGCTACAATGAGCAGTTCTTC.

The CDR3 region is CSASRTSGRAGEQYF. The CDR3, as DNA: TGCAGTGCTAGTAGGACTAGCGGGAGGGCGGGTGAGCAGTACTTC. The V call is TRBV20-1, the J call TRBJ2-7; 15 bases agree with TRBD2. Trimming at V came to 3 bases and at J to 7 bases, leaving 7 bases not matched to a gene. The germline V gene encodes CDR1 DFQATT and CDR2 SNEGSKA (reference sequence). The CDR3 extends over 15 amino acids.

V usage is TRBV19 and J usage is TRBJ2-7, with D uncertain. This CDR3 has 12 amino acids. Trimming cost V 6 bases and J 3 bases, with 9 bases left between them. Per the germline V gene, CDR1 is LNHDA and CDR2 is SQIVND (reference sequence). CDR3 DNA: TGTGCCAGTAGAGGAGAGGACTACGAGCAGTACTTC. The encoded protein is CASRGEDYEQYF.

The genes are TRBV15 and TRBJ2-7; 7 bases are shared with TRBD1. Trimming took 0 bases from V and 3 from J; bases not matched to a gene: 2. The CDR3 consists of 14 residues. CDR1 and CDR2 from the germline V gene are LNHNV and YYDKDF (reference sequence). CDR3 region: CATSREQGRYEQYF. In DNA, the CDR3 is TGTGCCACCAGCAGAGAACAGGGGCGCTACGAGCAGTACTTC.

The V and J genes are TRBV28 and TRBJ2-7; D may be TRBD2 (5 bases). The CDR3 is made up of 14 amino acids. Trimming cost V 5 bases and J 7 bases, with 18 bases left between them. Germline V lookup: CDR1 MDHEN, CDR2 SYDVKM. The CDR3 protein is CASSRASGAGEQYF. CDR3 coding DNA: TGTGCCAGCAGTCGGGCAAGCGGAGCAGGTGAGCAGTACTTC.

The chain is built from TRBV11-2 and TRBJ2-7, with D possibly matching TRBD2 (5 bases). Trimming shortened V by 5 bases and J by 2 bases, and 16 bases separated the two germline ends. Looked up from germline, CDR1 is SGHAT and CDR2 is FQNNGV. This CDR3 spans 15 amino acids. CDR3 DNA: TGTGCCAGCAGCCCAGAGGGTAGCCTGGCCTACGAGCAGTACTTC. Protein: CASSPEGSLAYEQYF.

The V call is TRBV28, the J call TRBJ2-2, with D uncertain. The CDR3 is 12 residues long. Per the germline V gene, CDR1 is MDHEN and CDR2 is SYDVKM. V was clipped by 8 bases and J by 6 bases, with 10 bases between them. Here the CDR3 DNA reads TGTGCCAGCGCGGATCCTTCCGGGGAGCTGTTTTTT. Translated, it gives CASADPSGELFF. The whole variable domain, remainder taken from reference TRBV28 and TRBJ2-2, is DVKVTQSSRYLVKRTGEKVFLECVQDMDHENMFWYRQDPGLGLRLIYFSYDVKMKEKGDIPEGYSVSREKKERFSLILESASTNQTSMYLCASADPSGELFFGEGSRLTVL.

V and J are TRBV27 and TRBJ2-6; D possibly corresponds to TRBD2 (5 bases). Looked up from germline, CDR1 is MNHEY and CDR2 is SMNVEV (reference sequence). There are 14 residues in the CDR3. Trimming removed 6 bases at V and 4 bases at J, with 10 bases between. CDR3 protein: CASSPGWGANVLTF. For the CDR3, the DNA is TGTGCCAGCAGCCCGGGGTGGGGGGCCAACGTCCTGACTTTC.

CDR3 sequence (DNA): TGCGCCAGCAGTGTAACAGATACGCAGTATTTT. Translated: CASSVTDTQYF. The genes are TRBV10-2 and TRBJ2-3; D gene ambiguous. Trimming took 4 bases from V and 3 from J, leaving 2 bases between them. Germline CDR1 reads WSHSY; CDR2 reads SAAADI. This CDR3 has 11 residues.

The rearrangement uses TRBV9 and TRBJ2-2; D possibly corresponds to TRBD2 (6 bases). V dropped 0 bases and J dropped 3 bases, with 21 bases sitting between them. This CDR3 is built from 19 residues. CDR1 and CDR2 from the germline V gene are SGDLS and YYNGEE. The CDR3 sequence is CASSVGLSSLSGYTGELFF. CDR3 coding DNA: TGTGCCAGCAGCGTAGGACTCTCCTCCCTTAGCGGATACACCGGGGAGCTGTTTTTT.

This clone was detected a few times. The J gene is TRBJ1-1, the V gene TRBV12-3 or TRBV12-4; no definite D call. Trimming removed 2 bases at V and 3 bases at J, with 7 bases between. The CDR3 runs 13 residues. CDR3 nucleotides: TGTGCCAGCAGTTTAACCTGGGACACTGAAGCTTTCTTT. Translation gives CASSLTWDTEAFF.

The rearrangement links TRBV5-1 to TRBJ2-3; D possibly corresponds to TRBD2 (5 bases). CDR1 and CDR2 from the germline V gene are SGHRS and YFSETQ. The CDR3 covers 15 residues. The V and J ends lost 4 bases and 2 bases respectively, with 14 bases between them. CDR3 nucleotide sequence: TGCGCCAGCAGCCTCCGGACGGACTTCACAGATACGCAGTATTTT. Protein product: CASSLRTDFTDTQYF.

The V call is TRBV6-2 or TRBV6-3, the J call TRBJ2-1, with D maybe TRBD2 (6 bases). Trimming stripped 2 bases from V and 0 bases from J, with 11 bases between. Germline V lookup: CDR1 MNHEY, CDR2 SVGEGT. The CDR3 extends over 16 amino acids. The CDR3 DNA follows: TGTGCCAGCAGTTACAGAGGGGAGGCCTCCTACAATGAGCAGTTCTTC. Its protein product is CASSYRGEASYNEQFF.